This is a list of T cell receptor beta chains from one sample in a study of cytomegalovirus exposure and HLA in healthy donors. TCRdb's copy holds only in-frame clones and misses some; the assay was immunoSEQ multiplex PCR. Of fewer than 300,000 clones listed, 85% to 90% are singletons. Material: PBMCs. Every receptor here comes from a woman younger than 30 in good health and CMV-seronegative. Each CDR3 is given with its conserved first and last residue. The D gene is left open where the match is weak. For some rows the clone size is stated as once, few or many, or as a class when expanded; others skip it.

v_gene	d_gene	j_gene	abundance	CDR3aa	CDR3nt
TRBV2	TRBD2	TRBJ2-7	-	CASRATSGSSLAEQYF	TGTGCCAGCAGGGCGACTAGCGGGAGCAGCTTAGCCGAGCAGTACTTC
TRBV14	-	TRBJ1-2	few	CASSQVRNYGYTF	TGTGCCAGCAGCCAAGTCCGTAACTATGGCTACACCTTC
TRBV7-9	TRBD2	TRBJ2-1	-	CASDWGGNNEQFF	TGTGCCAGTGACTGGGGAGGGAACAATGAGCAGTTCTTC
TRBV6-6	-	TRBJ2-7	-	CASSRIAGTLSYEQYF	TGTGCCAGCAGCCGTATAGCAGGGACACTTTCCTACGAGCAGTACTTC
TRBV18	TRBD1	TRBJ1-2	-	CASSRTGDGYTF	TGTGCCAGCTCCCGGACAGGCGATGGCTACACCTTC
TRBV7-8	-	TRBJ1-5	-	CASSLLGQGYYYTNQPQHF	TGTGCCAGCAGCTTACTGGGCCAGGGGTATTATTATACCAATCAGCCCCAGCATTTT
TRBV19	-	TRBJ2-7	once	CASSMSGHLFYEQYF	TGTGCCAGTAGTATGTCGGGACACCTATTCTACGAGCAGTACTTC
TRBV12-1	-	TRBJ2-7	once	CASSLNTGLSGRGIREQYF	TGTGCCAGCAGCTTAAACACGGGGTTGAGCGGGAGGGGAATCAGAGAGCAGTACTTC
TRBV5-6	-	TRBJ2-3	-	CASSLPDTDTQYF	TGTGCCAGCAGCTTGCCAGACACAGATACGCAGTATTTT
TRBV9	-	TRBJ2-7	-	CASSVVDSLWDEQYF	TGTGCCAGCAGCGTAGTAGATAGCCTCTGGGACGAGCAGTACTTC
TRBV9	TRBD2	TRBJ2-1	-	CASSVGSSGRDNEQFF	TGTGCCAGCAGCGTAGGCTCTAGCGGGAGAGATAATGAGCAGTTCTTC
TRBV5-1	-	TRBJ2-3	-	CASSLSGGLSTDTQYF	TGCGCCAGCAGCTTGTCCGGCGGGTTAAGCACAGATACGCAGTATTTT
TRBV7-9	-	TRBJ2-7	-	CASSFLDSNGAYEQYF	TGTGCCAGCAGCTTCCTTGACTCCAACGGGGCCTACGAGCAGTACTTC
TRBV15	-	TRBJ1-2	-	CATSRQGYGYTF	TGTGCCACCAGCAGACAGGGATATGGCTACACCTTC
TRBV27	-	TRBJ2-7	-	CASSPGLSGEQYF	TGTGCCAGCAGCCCTGGACTCTCAGGCGAGCAGTACTTC
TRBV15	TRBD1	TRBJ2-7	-	CATSGEQGEQYF	TGTGCCACCAGCGGCGAACAGGGGGAGCAGTACTTC
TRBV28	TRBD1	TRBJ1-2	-	CASSGLSGGSGYTF	TGTGCCAGCAGTGGATTGTCAGGGGGCTCTGGCTACACCTTC